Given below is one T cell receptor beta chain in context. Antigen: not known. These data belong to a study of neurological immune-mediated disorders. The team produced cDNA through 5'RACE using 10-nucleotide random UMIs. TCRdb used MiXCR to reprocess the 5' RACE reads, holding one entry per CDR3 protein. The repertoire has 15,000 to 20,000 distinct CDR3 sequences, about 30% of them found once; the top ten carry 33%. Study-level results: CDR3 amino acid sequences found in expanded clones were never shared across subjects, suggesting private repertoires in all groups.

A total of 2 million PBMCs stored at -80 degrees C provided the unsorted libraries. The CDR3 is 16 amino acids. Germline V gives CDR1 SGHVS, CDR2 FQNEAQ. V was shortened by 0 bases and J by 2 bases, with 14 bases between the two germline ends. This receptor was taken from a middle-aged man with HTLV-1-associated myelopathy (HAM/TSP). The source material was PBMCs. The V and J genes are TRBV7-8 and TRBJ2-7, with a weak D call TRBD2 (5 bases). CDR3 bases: TGTGCCAGCAGCTTAGCGGGCGGGCTGCTGACCTACGAGCAGTACTTC. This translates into CASSLAGGLLTYEQYF.